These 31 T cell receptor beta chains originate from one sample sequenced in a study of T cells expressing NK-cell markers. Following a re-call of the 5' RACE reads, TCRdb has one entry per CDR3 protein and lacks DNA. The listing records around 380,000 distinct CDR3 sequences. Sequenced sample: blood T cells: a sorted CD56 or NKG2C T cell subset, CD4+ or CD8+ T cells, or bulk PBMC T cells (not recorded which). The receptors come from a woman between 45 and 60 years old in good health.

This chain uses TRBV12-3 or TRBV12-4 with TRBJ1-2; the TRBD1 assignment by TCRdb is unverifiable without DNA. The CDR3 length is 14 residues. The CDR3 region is CASSLGQGRSGYTF.

The CDR3 spells CSVGGQIPYEQYF. The chain links TRBV29-1 to TRBJ2-7. Per germline, CDR1 SQVTM and CDR2 ANQGSEA. The CDR3 covers 13 residues.

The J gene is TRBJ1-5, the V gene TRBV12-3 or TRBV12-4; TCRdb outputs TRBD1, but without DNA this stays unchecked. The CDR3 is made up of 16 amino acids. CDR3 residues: CASSLGSGDSNQPQHF.

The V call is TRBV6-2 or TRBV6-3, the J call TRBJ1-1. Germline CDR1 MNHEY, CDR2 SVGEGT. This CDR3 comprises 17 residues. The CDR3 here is CASSSTGLKRMNTEAFF.

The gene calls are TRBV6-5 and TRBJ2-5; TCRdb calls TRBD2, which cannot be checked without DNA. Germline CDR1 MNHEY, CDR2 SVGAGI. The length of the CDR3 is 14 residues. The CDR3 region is CASGTLVKGETQYF.

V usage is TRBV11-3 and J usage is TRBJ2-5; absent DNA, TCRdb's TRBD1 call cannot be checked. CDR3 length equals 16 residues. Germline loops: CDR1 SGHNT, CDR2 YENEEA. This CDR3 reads CASSPGTGGSGETQYF.

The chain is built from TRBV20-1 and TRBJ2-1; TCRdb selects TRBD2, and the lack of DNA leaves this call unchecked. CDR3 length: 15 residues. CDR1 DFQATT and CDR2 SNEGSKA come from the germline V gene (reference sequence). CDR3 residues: CSASPSPISYNEQFF.

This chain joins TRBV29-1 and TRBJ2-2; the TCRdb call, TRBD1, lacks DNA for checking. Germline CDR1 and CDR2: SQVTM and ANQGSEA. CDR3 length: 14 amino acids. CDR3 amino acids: CSVGQGLDTGELFF.

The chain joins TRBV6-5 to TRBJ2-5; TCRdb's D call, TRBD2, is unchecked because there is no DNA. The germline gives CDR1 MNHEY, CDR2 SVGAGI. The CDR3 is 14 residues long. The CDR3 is CASSQLAGPETQYF.

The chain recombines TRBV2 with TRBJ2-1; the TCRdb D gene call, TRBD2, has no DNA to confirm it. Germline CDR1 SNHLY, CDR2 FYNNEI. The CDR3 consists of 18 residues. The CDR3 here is CASSLYGTSGSRDNEQFF.

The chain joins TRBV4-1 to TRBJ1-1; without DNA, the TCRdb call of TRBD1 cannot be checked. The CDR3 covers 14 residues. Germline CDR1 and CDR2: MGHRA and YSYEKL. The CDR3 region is CASSQDSAEGQAFF.

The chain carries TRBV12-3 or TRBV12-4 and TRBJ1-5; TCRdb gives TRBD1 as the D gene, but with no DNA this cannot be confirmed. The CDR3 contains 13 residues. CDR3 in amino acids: CASSLTGNQPQHF.

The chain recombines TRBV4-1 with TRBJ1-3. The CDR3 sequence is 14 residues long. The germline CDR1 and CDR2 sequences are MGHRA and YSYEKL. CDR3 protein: CASSPDFSGNTIYF.

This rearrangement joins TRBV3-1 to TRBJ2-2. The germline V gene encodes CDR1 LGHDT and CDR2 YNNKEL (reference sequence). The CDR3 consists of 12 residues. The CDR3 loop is CASSPSFGELFF.

The CDR3 is CATSRDRAGQYF. The genes are TRBV15 and TRBJ2-7; TCRdb's D gene call, TRBD1, goes unchecked for lack of DNA. Germline CDR1 LNHNV, CDR2 YYDKDF (reference sequence). The CDR3 spans 12 residues.

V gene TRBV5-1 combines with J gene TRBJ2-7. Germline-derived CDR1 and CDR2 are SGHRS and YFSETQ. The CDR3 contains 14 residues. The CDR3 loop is CASSLENVGDEQYF.

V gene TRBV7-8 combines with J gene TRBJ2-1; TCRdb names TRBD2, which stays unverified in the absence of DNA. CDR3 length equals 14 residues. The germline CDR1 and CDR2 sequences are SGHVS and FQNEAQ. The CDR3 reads CASSLGFGEDEQFF.

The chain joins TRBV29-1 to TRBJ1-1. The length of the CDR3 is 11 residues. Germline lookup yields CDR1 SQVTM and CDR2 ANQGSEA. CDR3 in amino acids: CSVGGELRAFF. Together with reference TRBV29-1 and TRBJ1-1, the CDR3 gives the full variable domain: SAVISQKPSRDICQRGTSLTIQCQVDSQVTMMFWYRQQPGQSLTLIATANQGSEATYESGFVIDKFPISRPNLTFSTLTVSNMSPEDSSIYLCSVGGELRAFFGQGTRLTVV.

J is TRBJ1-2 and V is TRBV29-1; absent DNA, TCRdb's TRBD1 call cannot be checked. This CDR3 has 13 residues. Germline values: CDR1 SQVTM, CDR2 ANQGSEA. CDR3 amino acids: CSVEDPGVRGYTF.

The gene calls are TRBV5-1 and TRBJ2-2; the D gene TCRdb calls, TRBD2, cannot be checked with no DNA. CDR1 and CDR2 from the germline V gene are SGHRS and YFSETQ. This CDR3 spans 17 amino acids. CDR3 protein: CASSLAASGPTTGELFF.

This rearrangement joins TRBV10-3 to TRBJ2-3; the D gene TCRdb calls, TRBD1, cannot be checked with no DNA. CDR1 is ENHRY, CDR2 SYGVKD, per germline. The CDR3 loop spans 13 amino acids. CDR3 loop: CAITGGFTDTQYF.

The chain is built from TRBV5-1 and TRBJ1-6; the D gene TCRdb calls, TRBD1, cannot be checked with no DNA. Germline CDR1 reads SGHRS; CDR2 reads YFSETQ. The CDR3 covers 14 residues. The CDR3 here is CASSIRDGGSPLHF. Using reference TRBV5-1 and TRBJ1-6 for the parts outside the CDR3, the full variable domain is KAGVTQTPRYLIKTRGQQVTLSCSPISGHRSVSWYQQTPGQGLQFLFEYFSETQRNKGNFPGRFSGRQFSNSRSEMNVSTLELGDSALYLCASSIRDGGSPLHFGNGTRLTVT.

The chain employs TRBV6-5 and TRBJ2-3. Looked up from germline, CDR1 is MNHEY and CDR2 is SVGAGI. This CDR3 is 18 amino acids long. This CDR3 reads CASSYSASRTASTDTQYF.

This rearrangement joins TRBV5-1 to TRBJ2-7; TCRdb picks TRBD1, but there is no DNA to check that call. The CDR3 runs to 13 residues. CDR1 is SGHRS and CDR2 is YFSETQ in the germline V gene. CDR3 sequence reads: CASSYGPSYEQYF. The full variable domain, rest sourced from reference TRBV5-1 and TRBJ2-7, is KAGVTQTPRYLIKTRGQQVTLSCSPISGHRSVSWYQQTPGQGLQFLFEYFSETQRNKGNFPGRFSGRQFSNSRSEMNVSTLELGDSALYLCASSYGPSYEQYFGPGTRLTVT.

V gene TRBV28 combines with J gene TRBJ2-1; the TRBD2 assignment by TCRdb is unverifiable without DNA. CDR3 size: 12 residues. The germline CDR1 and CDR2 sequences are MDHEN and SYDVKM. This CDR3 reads CASSRTGTAEFF.

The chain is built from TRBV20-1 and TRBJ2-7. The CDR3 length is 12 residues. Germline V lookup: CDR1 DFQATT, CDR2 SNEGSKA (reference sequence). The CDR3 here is CSAKWVTEEQYF.

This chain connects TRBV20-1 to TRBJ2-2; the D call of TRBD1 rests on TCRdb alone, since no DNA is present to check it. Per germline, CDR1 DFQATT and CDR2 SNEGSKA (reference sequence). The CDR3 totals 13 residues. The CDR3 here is CSAPGEYTGELFF.

The CDR3 protein is CASSQVYSGRAWGTGELFF. The chain carries TRBV3-1 and TRBJ2-2; as DNA is missing, the TRBD2 call by TCRdb cannot be tested. CDR3 length: 19 residues. CDR1 and CDR2 from the germline V gene are LGHDT and YNNKEL (reference sequence). The full variable domain, in which reference TRBV3-1 and TRBJ2-2 provide the parts outside the CDR3, is DTAVSQTPKYLVTQMGNDKSIKCEQNLGHDTMYWYKQDSKKFLKIMFSYNNKELIINETVPNRFSPKSPDKAHLNLHINSLELGDSAVYFCASSQVYSGRAWGTGELFFGEGSRLTVL.

The CDR3 reads CASSPGTHELFF. This sequence joins TRBV5-4 and TRBJ2-2; TCRdb designates TRBD1, a call that cannot be tested without DNA. Per germline, CDR1 SGHNT and CDR2 YYREEE (reference sequence). This CDR3 is 12 amino acids long. The full variable domain, its missing parts supplied by reference TRBV5-4 and TRBJ2-2, is ETGVTQSPTHLIKTRGQQVTLRCSSQSGHNTVSWYQQALGQGPQFIFQYYREEENGRGNFPPRFSGLQFPNYSSELNVNALELDDSALYLCASSPGTHELFFGEGSRLTVL.

CDR3 loop: CASSLGDDTGELFF. The chain has TRBV7-9 and TRBJ2-2; TCRdb picks TRBD1, but there is no DNA to check that call. CDR1 and CDR2 from the germline V gene are SEHNR and FQNEAQ (reference sequence). This CDR3 comprises 14 residues.

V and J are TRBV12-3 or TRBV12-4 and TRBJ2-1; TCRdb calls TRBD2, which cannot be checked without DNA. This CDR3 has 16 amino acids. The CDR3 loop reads CASSTNGRYSYNEQFF.